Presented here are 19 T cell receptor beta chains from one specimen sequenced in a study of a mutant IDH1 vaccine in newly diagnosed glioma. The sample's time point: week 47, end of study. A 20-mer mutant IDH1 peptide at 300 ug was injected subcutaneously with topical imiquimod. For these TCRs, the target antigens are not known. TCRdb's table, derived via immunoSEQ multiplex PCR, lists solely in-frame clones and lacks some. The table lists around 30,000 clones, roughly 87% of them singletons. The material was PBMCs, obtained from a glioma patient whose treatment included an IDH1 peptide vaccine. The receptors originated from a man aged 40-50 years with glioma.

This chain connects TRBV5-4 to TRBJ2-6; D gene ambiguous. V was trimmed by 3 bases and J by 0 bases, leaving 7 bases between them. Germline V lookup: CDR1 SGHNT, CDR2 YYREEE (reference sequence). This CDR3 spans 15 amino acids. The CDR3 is CASSSRLSGANVLTF. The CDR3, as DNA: TGTGCCAGCAGCTCCCGTCTCTCTGGGGCCAACGTCCTGACTTTC.

The CDR3 sequence is CATGGSKATNEKLFF. Here the CDR3 DNA reads TGTGCCACGGGCGGGTCCAAAGCAACTAATGAAAAACTGTTTTTT. The V and J genes are TRBV10-3 and TRBJ1-4, with D uncertain. This CDR3 is built from 15 residues. Trimming shortened V by 10 bases and J by 0 bases, and 15 bases separated the two germline ends. Germline V CDR1 and CDR2: ENHRY, SYGVKD.

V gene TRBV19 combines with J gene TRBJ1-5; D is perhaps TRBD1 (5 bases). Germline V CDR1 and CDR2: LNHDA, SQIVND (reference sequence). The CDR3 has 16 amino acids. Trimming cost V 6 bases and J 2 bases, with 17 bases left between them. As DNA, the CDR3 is TGTGCCAGTAGCAAACAGACAGTGAGGCGCAATCAGCCCCAGCATTTT. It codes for CASSKQTVRRNQPQHF.

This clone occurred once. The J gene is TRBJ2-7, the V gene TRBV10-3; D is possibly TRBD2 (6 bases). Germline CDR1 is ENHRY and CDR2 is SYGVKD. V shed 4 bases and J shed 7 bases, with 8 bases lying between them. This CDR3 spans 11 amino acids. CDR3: CAISGGEEQYF. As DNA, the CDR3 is TGTGCCATCAGTGGGGGGGAGGAGCAGTACTTC.

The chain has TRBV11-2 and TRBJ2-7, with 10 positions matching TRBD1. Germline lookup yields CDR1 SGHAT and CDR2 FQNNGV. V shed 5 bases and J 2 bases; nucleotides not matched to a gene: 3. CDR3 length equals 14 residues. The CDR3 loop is CASSPGTGAYEQYF. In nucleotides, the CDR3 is TGTGCCAGCAGCCCCGGGACAGGGGCCTACGAGCAGTACTTC.

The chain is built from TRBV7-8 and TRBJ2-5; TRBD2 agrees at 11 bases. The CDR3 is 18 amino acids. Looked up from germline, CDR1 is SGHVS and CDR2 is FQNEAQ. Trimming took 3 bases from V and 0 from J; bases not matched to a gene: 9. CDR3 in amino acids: CASSLRVLAGGYQETQYF. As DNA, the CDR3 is TGTGCCAGCAGCTTGCGGGTATTAGCGGGGGGGTACCAAGAGACCCAGTACTTC.

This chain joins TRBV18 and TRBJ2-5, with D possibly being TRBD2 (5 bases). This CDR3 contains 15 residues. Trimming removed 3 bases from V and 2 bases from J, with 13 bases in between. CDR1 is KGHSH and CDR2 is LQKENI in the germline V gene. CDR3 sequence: CASSPIARRQETQYF. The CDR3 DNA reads TGTGCCAGCTCACCTATTGCGCGGAGGCAAGAGACCCAGTACTTC.

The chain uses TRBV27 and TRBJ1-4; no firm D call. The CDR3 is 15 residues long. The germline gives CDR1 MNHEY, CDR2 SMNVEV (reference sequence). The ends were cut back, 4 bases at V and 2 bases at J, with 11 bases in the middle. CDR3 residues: CASSYRVGTNEKLFF. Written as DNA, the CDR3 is TGTGCCAGCAGTTACCGGGTAGGGACTAATGAAAAACTGTTTTTT.

The CDR3 coding sequence is TGTGCCAGCAGCTTAGATCGGGCAGATACGCAGTATTTT. Its protein is CASSLDRADTQYF. The chain uses TRBV11-2 and TRBJ2-3; D uncertain. Trimming removed 0 bases from V and 4 bases from J, with 5 bases in between. This CDR3 has 13 residues. CDR1 and CDR2 from the germline V gene are SGHAT and FQNNGV.

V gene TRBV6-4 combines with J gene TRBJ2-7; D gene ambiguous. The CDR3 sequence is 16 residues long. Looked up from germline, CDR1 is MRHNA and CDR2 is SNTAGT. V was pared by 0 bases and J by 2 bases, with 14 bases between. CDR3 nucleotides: TGTGCCAGCAGTGACTCGCGAAGGGTTTTGGCCTACGAGCAGTACTTC. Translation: CASSDSRRVLAYEQYF.

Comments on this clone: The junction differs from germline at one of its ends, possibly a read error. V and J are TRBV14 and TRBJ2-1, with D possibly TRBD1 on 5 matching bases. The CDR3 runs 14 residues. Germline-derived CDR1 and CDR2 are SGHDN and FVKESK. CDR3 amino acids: CASSQAGDGHVVVF. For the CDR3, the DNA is TGTGCCAGCAGCCAAGCCGGCGACGGACACGTAGTCGTCTTC.

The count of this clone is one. Here the CDR3 reads CASSDEGAHTEAFF. The CDR3 coding sequence is TGTGCCAGTAGCGACGAGGGGGCGCACACTGAAGCTTTCTTT. J is TRBJ1-1 and V is TRBV19; 7 bases line up with TRBD1. Trimming cost V 6 bases and J 3 bases; bases outside gene matches: 7. CDR1 and CDR2 from the germline V gene are LNHDA and SQIVND (reference sequence). The CDR3 length is 14 residues.

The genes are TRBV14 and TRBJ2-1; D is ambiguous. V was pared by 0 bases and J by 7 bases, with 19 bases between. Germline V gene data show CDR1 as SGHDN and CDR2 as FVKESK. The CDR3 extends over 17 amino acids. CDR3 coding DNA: TGTGCCAGCAGCCAAGATGGTACGGGCCTACGCAGGAATGAGCAGTTCTTC. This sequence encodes CASSQDGTGLRRNEQFF.

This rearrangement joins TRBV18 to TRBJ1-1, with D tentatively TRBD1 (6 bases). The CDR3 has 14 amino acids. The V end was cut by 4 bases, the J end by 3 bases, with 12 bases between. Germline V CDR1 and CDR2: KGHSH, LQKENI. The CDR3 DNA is TGTGCCAGCTCACGACAGGCCGCGGACACTGAAGCTTTCTTT. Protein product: CASSRQAADTEAFF.

The CDR3, as DNA: TGTGCCATCGCCCGCCAGGGTTCTAGCACAGATACGCAGTATTTT. Protein sequence: CAIARQGSSTDTQYF. The chain couples TRBV10-3 to TRBJ2-3, with D possibly matching TRBD1 (5 bases). The CDR3 is 15 residues long. The V gene's germline CDR1 is ENHRY and CDR2 SYGVKD. The ends were cut back, 8 bases at V and 0 bases at J, with 15 bases in the middle.

The CDR3 DNA follows: TGTGCCTGGAGGGGGGTTACGGATCAGCCCCAGCATTTT. Protein: CAWRGVTDQPQHF. J is TRBJ1-5 and V is TRBV30, with a possible D match to TRBD1 (5 bases). CDR1 and CDR2 (germline): GTSNPN, SVGIG (reference sequence). The CDR3 consists of 13 residues. The germline V and J ends were trimmed by 3 bases and 5 bases, with 11 bases remaining between them.

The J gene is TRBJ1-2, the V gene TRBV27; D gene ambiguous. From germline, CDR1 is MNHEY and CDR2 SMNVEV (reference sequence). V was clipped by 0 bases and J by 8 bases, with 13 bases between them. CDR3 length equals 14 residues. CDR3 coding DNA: TGTGCCAGCAGTTTATCCCCAGACATAGGGGGCTACACCTTC. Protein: CASSLSPDIGGYTF.

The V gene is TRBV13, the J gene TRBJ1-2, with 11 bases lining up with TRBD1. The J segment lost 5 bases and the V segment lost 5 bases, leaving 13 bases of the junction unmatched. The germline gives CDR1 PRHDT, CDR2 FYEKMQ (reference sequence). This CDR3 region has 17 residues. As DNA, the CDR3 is TGTGCCAGCAGCCCTGGGACAGGGGGTCCCCTGGGGTATGGCTACACCTTC. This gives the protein CASSPGTGGPLGYGYTF.

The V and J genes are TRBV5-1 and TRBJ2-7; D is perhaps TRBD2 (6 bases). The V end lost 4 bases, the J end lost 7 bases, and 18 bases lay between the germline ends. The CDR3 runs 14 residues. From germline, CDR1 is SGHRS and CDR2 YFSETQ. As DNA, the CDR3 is TGCGCCAGCAGCCACGGCGGGGCCTCAGGGGAGCAGTACTTC. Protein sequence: CASSHGGASGEQYF.